This TCR beta chain was sequenced in a study of T cell responses to AZD1222 COVID-19 vaccine. Findings and caveats of the study: Possibly, clonal diversity was underestimated; donors were largely white British and included more females.

The assay was immunoSEQ multiplex PCR, and TCRdb's table has in-frame clones only and misses some. The sample lists 100,000 to 150,000 clones; around 90% were seen once. This clone was seen a single time. The antigen is unknown. The CDR3 totals 12 residues. Trimming removed 3 bases from V and 8 bases from J, with 8 bases in between. Germline V CDR1 and CDR2: SGHVS, FQNEAQ. The source material was peripheral blood, sampled 28 days after the second AZD1222 dose. This chain joins TRBV7-8 and TRBJ2-1; no definite D call. The TCR originated in an adult who received the AZD1222 COVID-19 vaccine. For the CDR3, the DNA is TGTGCCAGCAGCTTTGAGCGCTATGAGCAGTTCTTC. Translation gives CASSFERYEQFF.